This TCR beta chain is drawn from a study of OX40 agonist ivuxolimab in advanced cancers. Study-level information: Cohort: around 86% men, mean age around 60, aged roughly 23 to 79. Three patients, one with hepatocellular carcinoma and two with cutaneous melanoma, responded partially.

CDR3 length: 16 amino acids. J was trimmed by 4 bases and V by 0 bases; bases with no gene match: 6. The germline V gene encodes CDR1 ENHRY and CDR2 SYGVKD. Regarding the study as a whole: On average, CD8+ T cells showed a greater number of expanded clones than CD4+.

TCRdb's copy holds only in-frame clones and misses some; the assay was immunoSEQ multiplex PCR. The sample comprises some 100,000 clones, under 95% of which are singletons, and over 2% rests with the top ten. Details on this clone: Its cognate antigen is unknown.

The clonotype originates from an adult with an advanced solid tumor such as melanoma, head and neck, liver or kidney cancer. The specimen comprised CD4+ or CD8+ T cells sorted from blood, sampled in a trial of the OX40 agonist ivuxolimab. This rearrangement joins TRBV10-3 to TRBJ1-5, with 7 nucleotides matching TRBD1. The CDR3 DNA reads TGTGCCATCAGTGAGTCTCGACAGGGAAGGAATCAGCCCCAGCATTTT. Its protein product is CAISESRQGRNQPQHF.